This T cell receptor (beta chain) was captured by sequencing in a study of monozygotic twins with inflammatory bowel disease. Study results and caveats: By inverse Simpson index, TCRbeta diversity was lower in IBD patients than in healthy co-twins. Especially where disease activity was present, IBD patients had fewer clonotypes in common with others than healthy twins did.

Generation of cDNA took place in eight separate reactions per sample. The unique tags termed UMIs, each holding a 6-nucleotide sample barcode, were added by means of template switching. TCRdb reanalyzed the 5' RACE reads and collapses them to one entry per CDR3 protein, without DNA. There are more than 300,000 distinct CDR3 sequences in the sample, with about 5% held by the top ten. This CDR3 comprises 16 residues. Germline-derived CDR1 and CDR2 are SEHNR and FQNEAQ (reference sequence). Points on this clonotype: The antigen remains undetermined.

This TCR was recovered from a human donor with ulcerative colitis or Crohn's disease, or a healthy co-twin of an affected twin (not recorded which). The chain recombines TRBV7-9 with TRBJ2-2; as DNA is missing, the TRBD2 call by TCRdb cannot be tested. Sample: blood. CDR3: CASSYREDTNTGELFF.